This passage covers 27 T cell receptor beta chains from one sample sequenced in a study of blood T cells in healthy people across ages. Alongside a J-beta primer mix, a sample-barcoded 5' primer served in a second PCR lasting 7 to 11 cycles. TCRdb reprocessed the 5' RACE reads with MiXCR, giving one entry per CDR3 protein. The sample consists of about 680,000 distinct CDR3 sequences, more than 40% of them appearing once. The specimen sequenced was blood. The origin of the receptors is a woman aged 55-70 years in good health.

The sample holds a few counts of this clonotype. The genes are TRBV7-9 and TRBJ1-5; a possible D gene is TRBD1 (6 bases). The CDR3 length is 16 residues. V lost 3 bases to trimming and J lost 5 bases, with 17 bases between them. Germline V gives CDR1 SEHNR, CDR2 FQNEAQ (reference sequence). The CDR3 reads CASSFLGTSKDQPQHF. For the CDR3, the DNA is TGTGCCAGCAGCTTCCTCGGGACATCGAAGGATCAGCCCCAGCATTTT.

J is TRBJ1-2 and V is TRBV28, with D possibly matching TRBD1 (6 bases). Germline V CDR1 and CDR2: MDHEN, SYDVKM. V was cut by 4 bases and J by 1 base, with 10 bases left in between. The CDR3 loop spans 14 amino acids. The CDR3 loop reads CASSWQGRNYGYTF. Written as DNA, the CDR3 is TGTGCCAGCAGTTGGCAGGGGCGTAACTATGGCTACACCTTC.

This clonotype was detected once. The chain couples TRBV28 to TRBJ2-4; D unclear. Germline CDR1 reads MDHEN; CDR2 reads SYDVKM. With 3 bases removed from V and 0 bases from J, the gap between germline ends came to 6 bases. The CDR3 sequence is 14 residues long. The CDR3 here is CASSFTSAKNIQYF. For the CDR3, the DNA is TGTGCCAGCAGTTTTACGTCAGCCAAAAACATTCAGTACTTC.

V gene TRBV7-9 combines with J gene TRBJ2-7, with D perhaps matching TRBD2 (6 bases). This CDR3 is built from 13 residues. From germline, CDR1 is SEHNR and CDR2 FQNEAQ (reference sequence). Trimming stripped 0 bases from V and 6 bases from J, with 9 bases between. The CDR3, as DNA: TGTGCCAGCAGCTTAGCGGGAGCGGGCGAGCAGTACTTC. It encodes CASSLAGAGEQYF.

V and J are TRBV7-2 and TRBJ2-1, with D possibly matching TRBD1 (6 bases). The CDR3 totals 16 residues. V gave up 0 bases and J gave up 8 bases, with 17 bases separating them. Per the germline V gene, CDR1 is SGHTA and CDR2 is FQGNSA. In DNA form, the CDR3 reads TGTGCCAGCAGCTTAGCGTCAGGGGTGCCCTTCGATGAGCAGTTCTTC. Protein sequence: CASSLASGVPFDEQFF.

V and J are TRBV7-2 and TRBJ1-1; D gene uncertain. The CDR3 covers 12 residues. The V and J ends lost 3 bases and 5 bases respectively, with 7 bases between them. The germline V gene has CDR1 SGHTA and CDR2 FQGNSA. CDR3 nucleotide sequence: TGTGCCAGCAGCTTTGGGTGGACTGAAGCTTTCTTT. Translating gives CASSFGWTEAFF. Full variable domain (rest looked up from reference TRBV7-2 and TRBJ1-1): GAGVSQSPSNKVTEKGKDVELRCDPISGHTALYWYRQSLGQGLEFLIYFQGNSAPDKSGLPSDRFSAERTGGSVSTLTIQRTQQEDSAVYLCASSFGWTEAFFGQGTRLTVV.

The chain is built from TRBV10-3 and TRBJ2-7, with TRBD1 matching over 8 bases. Germline assignment: CDR1 ENHRY and CDR2 SYGVKD. The CDR3 runs to 14 residues. With V trimmed by 5 bases and J by 2 bases, 5 bases remained unmatched. CDR3 region: CAISQNRGTYEQYF. The CDR3 DNA is TGTGCCATCAGTCAGAACAGGGGGACCTACGAGCAGTACTTC.

The rearrangement uses TRBV4-3 and TRBJ2-3, with D perhaps being TRBD1 or TRBD2 (6 bases each). The length of the CDR3 is 17 residues. The V gene lost 0 bases and the J gene lost 5 bases, with 18 bases spanning the gap. In germline, CDR1 is LGHNA, CDR2 YSLEER. For the CDR3, the DNA is TGCGCCAGCAGCCAAGATCGGAGCCCAGGGGAGGAAGATACGCAGTATTTT. Its translation: CASSQDRSPGEEDTQYF.

V is TRBV7-8 and J is TRBJ1-2, with D unclear. The V gene's germline CDR1 is SGHVS and CDR2 FQNEAQ. The CDR3 is 14 residues long. V lost 2 bases and J 0 bases, leaving 7 bases between the germline ends. Here the CDR3 reads CASSLQVSNYGYTF. In nucleotides, the CDR3 is TGTGCCAGCAGCTTACAGGTGTCTAACTATGGCTACACCTTC.

This clonotype has a handful of counts. The rearrangement joins TRBV9 to TRBJ1-6; 8 nucleotides align to TRBD1. This CDR3 comprises 16 residues. V lost 4 bases to trimming and J lost 6 bases; unmatched junction nucleotides: 9. Looked up from germline, CDR1 is SGDLS and CDR2 is YYNGEE. CDR3 DNA sequence: TGTGCCAGCAGCCCCCGTGACAGGGGAGGTAATTCACCCCTCCACTTT. Its translation: CASSPRDRGGNSPLHF.

This clonotype occurred a few times. The chain carries TRBV28 and TRBJ1-2; D is uncertain. Trimming cost V 5 bases and J 8 bases, with 15 bases left between them. This CDR3 spans 13 amino acids. Germline loops: CDR1 MDHEN, CDR2 SYDVKM. The CDR3 DNA follows: TGTGCCAGCAGTCTGGCGCAGGTGCGGGGCTACACCTTC. Encoded protein: CASSLAQVRGYTF.

The chain couples TRBV5-1 to TRBJ1-4; possible D gene TRBD1, 6 bases. In germline, CDR1 is SGHRS, CDR2 YFSETQ. V lost 4 bases and J 6 bases, leaving 13 bases between the germline ends. This CDR3 spans 14 amino acids. CDR3 amino acids: CASSVGGAHEKLFF. In nucleotides, the CDR3 is TGCGCCAGCAGCGTGGGGGGCGCGCATGAAAAACTGTTTTTT.

The V gene is TRBV7-9, the J gene TRBJ2-1; D may be TRBD1 (6 bases). The germline V and J ends were trimmed by 1 base and 8 bases, with 12 bases remaining between them. CDR3 size: 14 residues. Germline assignment: CDR1 SEHNR and CDR2 FQNEAQ (reference sequence). The CDR3 protein is CASSLGISGDEQFF. The CDR3, as DNA: TGTGCCAGCAGCTTAGGTATATCAGGGGATGAGCAGTTCTTC.

This clonotype was counted a few times. A much more abundant neighbour one base away suggests this may be a read error. The genes are TRBV4-2 and TRBJ1-2; tentative D call: TRBD1 (5 bases). CDR3 length: 15 amino acids. Trimming left V 0 bases short and J 9 bases short, with 17 bases between. Germline CDR1 and CDR2: LGHNA and YNFKEQ. The CDR3 spells CASSQDIGTRGSYTF. CDR3 DNA: TGTGCCAGCAGCCAAGATATTGGGACTCGGGGTAGCTACACCTTC.

This clonotype was counted only a few times. V usage is TRBV5-1 and J usage is TRBJ1-2; 8 positions match TRBD1. This CDR3 region has 14 residues. After removal of 5 bases from V and 3 bases from J, the junction contained 6 bases not matched to a gene. The V gene's germline CDR1 is SGHRS and CDR2 YFSETQ. The CDR3 coding sequence is TGCGCCAGCAGAGTAACAGGGGGTGACTATGGCTACACCTTC. This codes for CASRVTGGDYGYTF. The complete variable domain, with remaining parts taken from reference TRBV5-1 and TRBJ1-2, reads KAGVTQTPRYLIKTRGQQVTLSCSPISGHRSVSWYQQTPGQGLQFLFEYFSETQRNKGNFPGRFSGRQFSNSRSEMNVSTLELGDSALYLCASRVTGGDYGYTFGSGTRLTVV.

This clonotype was observed a handful of times. The chain recombines TRBV7-9 with TRBJ2-7; TRBD1 might be the D (5 bases). CDR1 SEHNR and CDR2 FQNEAQ come from the germline V gene (reference sequence). V was clipped by 6 bases and J by 4 bases, with 19 bases between them. The CDR3 runs to 15 residues. CDR3 sequence reads: CASRPQATAPYEQYF. The CDR3 nucleotides are TGTGCCAGCAGGCCTCAGGCGACAGCCCCGTACGAGCAGTACTTC.

CDR3 nucleotide sequence: TGTGCCAGCAGTTTCGGACTTAACTTGGGCAATGAGCAGTTCTTC. It is translated as CASSFGLNLGNEQFF. The chain links TRBV12-3 or TRBV12-4 to TRBJ2-1, with D perhaps TRBD2 (5 bases). The length of the CDR3 is 15 residues. Deletions cut 3 bases from V and 6 bases from J, with 15 bases between.

The gene calls are TRBV7-9 and TRBJ2-4, with D perhaps TRBD1 or TRBD2 (5 bases each). The V gene lost 2 bases and the J gene lost 0 bases, with 17 bases spanning the gap. The CDR3 covers 18 residues. CDR1 SEHNR and CDR2 FQNEAQ come from the germline V gene (reference sequence). CDR3 region: CASSLSLGWGIAKNIQYF. The CDR3 nucleotides are TGTGCCAGCAGCTTAAGTTTAGGGTGGGGGATAGCCAAAAACATTCAGTACTTC. Variable domain in full (rest from reference TRBV7-9 and TRBJ2-4): DTGVSQNPRHKITKRGQNVTFRCDPISEHNRLYWYRQTLGQGPEFLTYFQNEAQLEKSRLLSDRFSAERPKGSFSTLEIQRTEQGDSAMYLCASSLSLGWGIAKNIQYFGAGTRLSVL.

The chain is built from TRBV20-1 and TRBJ1-6, with 9 bases identical to TRBD1. Trimming removed 4 bases from V and 9 bases from J; junction bases left unmatched: 10. The CDR3 is 15 amino acids. Per the germline V gene, CDR1 is DFQATT and CDR2 is SNEGSKA (reference sequence). The CDR3 region is CSAIPGQGPTSPLHF. As DNA, the CDR3 is TGCAGTGCTATACCGGGACAGGGTCCTACTTCACCCCTCCACTTT.

V and J are TRBV5-1 and TRBJ2-3; no firm D call. Germline CDR1 is SGHRS and CDR2 is YFSETQ. The V end lost 5 bases, the J end lost 0 bases, and 10 bases lay between the germline ends. This CDR3 has 14 amino acids. In DNA form, the CDR3 reads TGCGCCAGCAGGAACCCTCACAGCACAGATACGCAGTATTTT. Translation gives CASRNPHSTDTQYF.

This clonotype turned up a few times. The rearrangement uses TRBV5-1 and TRBJ2-5, with 7 bases identical to TRBD2. The ends lost 7 bases at V and 1 base at J; junction bases unmatched: 7. CDR1 and CDR2 (germline): SGHRS, YFSETQ. The length of the CDR3 is 14 residues. CDR3 nucleotide sequence: TGCGCCAGCGCGGGAGCTCTCCCCCAAGAGACCCAGTACTTC. It is translated as CASAGALPQETQYF.

This chain connects TRBV29-1 to TRBJ2-1; D is uncertain. The CDR3 is 13 residues long. Germline V gene lookup returns CDR1 SQVTM and CDR2 ANQGSEA. V was pared by 4 bases and J by 4 bases, with 11 bases between. CDR3 sequence (DNA): TGCAGCGTTGTTTGGGGTGGATACAATGAGCAGTTCTTC. Translated: CSVVWGGYNEQFF.

V is TRBV7-2 and J is TRBJ2-3, with D possibly being TRBD1 or TRBD2 (7 bases each). The CDR3 length is 20 residues. Trimming left V 3 bases short and J 1 base short, with 26 bases between. Germline assignment: CDR1 SGHTA and CDR2 FQGNSA. CDR3 region: CASSFRTIAPRGGGTDTQYF. The CDR3 nucleotides read TGTGCCAGCAGCTTCCGCACCATAGCTCCCAGGGGGGGAGGCACAGATACGCAGTATTTT.

J is TRBJ1-5 and V is TRBV24-1, with TRBD1 matching 12 bases. Per germline, CDR1 KGHDR and CDR2 SFDVKD. The length of the CDR3 is 17 residues. V shed 4 bases, J shed 4 bases, and the junction held 7 bases outside the gene matches. The CDR3 region is CATSDHMGQGANQPQHF. The CDR3 nucleotides are TGTGCCACCAGTGACCATATGGGACAGGGGGCTAATCAGCCCCAGCATTTT.

This clonotype occurred once. The gene calls are TRBV6-1 and TRBJ2-7; TRBD1 matches 7 bases. Germline CDR1 reads MNHNS; CDR2 reads SASEGT. The CDR3 spans 15 residues. The V segment lost 8 bases and the J segment 0 bases; nucleotides outside the gene matches: 10. The CDR3 region is CASLNPGTASYEQYF. Written as DNA, the CDR3 is TGTGCCAGCCTTAATCCCGGGACAGCCTCCTACGAGCAGTACTTC.

This sequence joins TRBV20-1 and TRBJ2-3; no firm D call. CDR3 length: 17 residues. V was trimmed by 0 bases and J by 0 bases, leaving 16 bases between them. CDR1 is DFQATT, CDR2 SNEGSKA, per germline (reference sequence). The CDR3 reads CSARDFSRHLSTDTQYF. As DNA, the CDR3 is TGCAGTGCTAGAGATTTCAGTCGGCACTTGAGCACAGATACGCAGTATTTT.

A word on this clonotype: This may stem from a read error, because a much larger clone lies one nucleotide away. The chain joins TRBV20-1 to TRBJ2-1, with 10 nucleotides matching TRBD1. The tail of the sequence fits TRBJ2-7 better, so the J call may be wrong. From germline, CDR1 is DFQATT and CDR2 SNEGSKA (reference sequence). The CDR3 runs to 19 residues. In DNA, the CDR3 is TGCAGTGCTAGATTAGGGACAGGGGCGCTTAGAAGCTCCTACAATGAGCAGTACTTC. As protein: CSARLGTGALRSSYNEQYF.